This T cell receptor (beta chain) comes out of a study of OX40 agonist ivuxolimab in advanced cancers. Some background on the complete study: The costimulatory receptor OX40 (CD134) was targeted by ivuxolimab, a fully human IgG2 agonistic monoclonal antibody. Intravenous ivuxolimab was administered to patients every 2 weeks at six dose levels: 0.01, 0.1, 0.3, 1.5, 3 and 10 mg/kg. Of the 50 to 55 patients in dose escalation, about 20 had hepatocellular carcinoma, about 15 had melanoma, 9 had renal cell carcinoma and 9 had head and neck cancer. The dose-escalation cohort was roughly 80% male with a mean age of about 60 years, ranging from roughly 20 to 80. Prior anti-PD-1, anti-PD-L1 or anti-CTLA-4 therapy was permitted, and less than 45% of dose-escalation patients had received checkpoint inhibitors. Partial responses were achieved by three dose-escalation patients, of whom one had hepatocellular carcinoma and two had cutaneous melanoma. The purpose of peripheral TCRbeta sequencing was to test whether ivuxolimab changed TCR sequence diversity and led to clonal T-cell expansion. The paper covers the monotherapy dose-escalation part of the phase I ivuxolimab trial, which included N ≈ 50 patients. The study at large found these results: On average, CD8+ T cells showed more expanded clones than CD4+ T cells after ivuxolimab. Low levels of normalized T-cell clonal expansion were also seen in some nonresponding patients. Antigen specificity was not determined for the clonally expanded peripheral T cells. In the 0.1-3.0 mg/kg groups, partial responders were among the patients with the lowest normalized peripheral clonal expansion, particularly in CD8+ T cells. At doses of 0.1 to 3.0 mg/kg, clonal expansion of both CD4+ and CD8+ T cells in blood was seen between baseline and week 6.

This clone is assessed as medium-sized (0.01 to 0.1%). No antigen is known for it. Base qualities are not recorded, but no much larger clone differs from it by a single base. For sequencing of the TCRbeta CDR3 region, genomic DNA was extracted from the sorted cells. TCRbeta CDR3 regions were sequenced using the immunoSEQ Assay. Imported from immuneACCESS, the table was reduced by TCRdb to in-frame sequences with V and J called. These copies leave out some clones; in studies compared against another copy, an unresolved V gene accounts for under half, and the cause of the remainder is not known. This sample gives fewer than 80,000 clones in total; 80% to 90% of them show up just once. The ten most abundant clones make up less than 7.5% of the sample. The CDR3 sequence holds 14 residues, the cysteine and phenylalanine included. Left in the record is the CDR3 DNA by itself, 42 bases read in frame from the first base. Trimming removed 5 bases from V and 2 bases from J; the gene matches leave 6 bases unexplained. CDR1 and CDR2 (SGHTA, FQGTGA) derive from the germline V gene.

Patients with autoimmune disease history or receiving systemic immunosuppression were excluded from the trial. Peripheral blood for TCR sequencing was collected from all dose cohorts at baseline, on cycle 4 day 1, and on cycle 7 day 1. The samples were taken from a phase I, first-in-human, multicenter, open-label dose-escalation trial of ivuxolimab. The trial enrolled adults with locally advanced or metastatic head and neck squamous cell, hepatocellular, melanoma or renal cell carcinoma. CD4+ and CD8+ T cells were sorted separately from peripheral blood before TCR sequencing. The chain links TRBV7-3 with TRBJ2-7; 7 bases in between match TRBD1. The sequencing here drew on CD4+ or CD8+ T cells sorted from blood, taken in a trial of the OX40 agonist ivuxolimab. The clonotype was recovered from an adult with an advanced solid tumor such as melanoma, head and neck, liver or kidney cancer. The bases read TGTGCCAGCAGCCGTGGGGACAGCACCTACGAGCAGTACTTC. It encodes CASSRGDSTYEQYF.